The 2 T cell receptor beta chains below were found in one sample sequenced in a study of identical twins. MiXCR, run by TCRdb on the 5' RACE reads, gives a single entry per CDR3 protein. The sample holds around 490,000 distinct CDR3 sequences, around 15% seen once. The same data also went into a second study, on yellow fever vaccine responses in identical twins.

Specimen: CD4+ T cells sorted from blood. The receptors originated from a woman between 18 and 29 years old in good health.

The V call is TRBV5-6, the J call TRBJ2-7; 7 nucleotides agree with TRBD1. Germline CDR1 SGHDT, CDR2 YYEEEE. The CDR3 loop spans 15 amino acids. J gave up 3 bases and V 2 bases, and 8 bases lay outside the gene matches. CDR3 residues: CASSFIRDSSYEQYF. The CDR3, as DNA: TGTGCCAGCAGCTTCATCCGGGACAGCAGCTACGAGCAGTACTTC.

The chain joins TRBV3-1 to TRBJ2-4; TRBD1 matches at 8 bases. The length of the CDR3 is 17 residues. The germline V gene has CDR1 LGHDT and CDR2 YNNKEL (reference sequence). V was pared by 3 bases and J by 0 bases, with 7 bases of the junction left unmatched. The CDR3 DNA follows: TGTGCCAGCAGCCACCCCCAGACAGGGGTAGCCAAAAACATTCAGTACTTC. This gives the protein CASSHPQTGVAKNIQYF.